The 19 T cell receptor beta chains listed next were all sequenced from one sample in a study of T cells in Graves' hyperthyroidism and ophthalmopathy. Amplified TCR beta CDR3 regions came from RNA transcripts. The HTBI set primed first-round TCR CDR3 RT-PCR. TCRdb processed the multiplex PCR reads anew with MiXCR; each CDR3 protein has one entry. The repertoire holds roughly 300,000 distinct CDR3 sequences, with over 15% as singletons. The sample consisted of blood. Receptors originate from a woman in her forties or fifties with Graves' hyperthyroidism.

The V call is TRBV9, the J call TRBJ2-5, with D perhaps matching TRBD1 or TRBD2 (6 bases each). The length of the CDR3 is 16 residues. V shed 3 bases and J shed 1 base, with 16 bases lying between them. The V gene's germline CDR1 is SGDLS and CDR2 YYNGEE. The CDR3 here is CASSGPGLRGQETQYF. Written as DNA, the CDR3 is TGTGCCAGCAGCGGGCCGGGACTCAGGGGCCAAGAGACCCAGTACTTC.

This clonotype was recorded at least ten times. J is TRBJ2-2 and V is TRBV5-1; D is perhaps TRBD2 (6 bases). This CDR3 is 16 amino acids long. Deletions cut 0 bases from V and 5 bases from J, with 14 bases between. Germline CDR1 reads SGHRS; CDR2 reads YFSETQ. For the CDR3, the DNA is TGCGCCAGCAGCTTGGACGGCGGGGCCAGAACCGGGGAGCTGTTTTTT. As protein: CASSLDGGARTGELFF.

This clonotype was seen a handful of times. The chain has TRBV20-1 and TRBJ1-2, with D possibly TRBD1 on 5 matching bases. Germline V CDR1 and CDR2: DFQATT, SNEGSKA (reference sequence). This CDR3 is 12 amino acids long. Trimming took 2 bases from V and 6 from J, leaving 10 bases between them. CDR3 DNA: TGCAGTGCTAGACAGGGCCTAGATGGCTACACCTTC. This gives the protein CSARQGLDGYTF.

This clonotype was detected a few times. The chain carries TRBV18 and TRBJ1-2, with D possibly matching TRBD1 (5 bases). The V end lost 8 bases, the J end lost 1 base, and 20 bases lay between the germline ends. The CDR3 totals 16 residues. Germline-derived CDR1 and CDR2 are KGHSH and LQKENI. CDR3: CASSLTAPGGNYGYTF. In DNA, the CDR3 is TGTGCCAGCAGTTTAACGGCCCCGGGGGGTAACTATGGCTACACCTTC. Full variable domain (remainder filled in from reference TRBV18 and TRBJ1-2): NAGVMQNPRHLVRRRGQEARLRCSPMKGHSHVYWYRQLPEEGLKFMVYLQKENIIDESGMPKERFSAEFPKEGPSILRIQQVVRGDSAAYFCASSLTAPGGNYGYTFGSGTRLTVV.

This clonotype was seen ten or more times. The genes are TRBV11-2 and TRBJ2-1; 8 bases fit TRBD1. The length of the CDR3 is 16 residues. The V and J ends lost 2 bases and 4 bases, in that order; junction bases with no gene match: 7. Per germline, CDR1 SGHAT and CDR2 FQNNGV. CDR3 amino acids: CASSLIPGGVYNEQFF. The CDR3 DNA is TGTGCCAGCAGCTTAATTCCAGGGGGCGTTTACAATGAGCAGTTCTTC.

V usage is TRBV6-9 and J usage is TRBJ2-5; TRBD2 matches at 13 bases. Per the germline V gene, CDR1 is MNHGY and CDR2 is SVAAGI. This CDR3 has 16 amino acids. J gave up 2 bases and V 4 bases, and 4 bases lay outside the gene matches. The CDR3 DNA follows: TGTGCCAGCAGTTCTGGACTAGCGGGGGAGCAAGAGACCCAGTACTTC. Encoded protein: CASSSGLAGEQETQYF.

The V call is TRBV6-9, the J call TRBJ2-1, with D tentatively TRBD1 (6 bases). The CDR3 totals 13 residues. V was pared by 8 bases and J by 5 bases, with 13 bases between. Germline values: CDR1 MNHGY, CDR2 SVAAGI. This CDR3 reads CASGLGADNEQFF. CDR3 nucleotide sequence: TGTGCCAGCGGTTTGGGGGCTGACAATGAGCAGTTCTTC.

In this sample, this clonotype turned up many times. V gene TRBV28 combines with J gene TRBJ2-7; 9 bases agree with TRBD2. Looked up from germline, CDR1 is MDHEN and CDR2 is SYDVKM. This CDR3 has 16 residues. V lost 5 bases, J lost 5 bases, and 13 bases stayed unmatched. CDR3 sequence (DNA): TGTGCCAGCAGTCCCCTCGGCGGGAGGGAGTCTAACGAGCAGTACTTC. This translates into CASSPLGGRESNEQYF.

This clonotype was observed many times. V usage is TRBV12-3 or TRBV12-4 and J usage is TRBJ1-6, with D unclear. The CDR3 is 15 amino acids. V lost 3 bases, J lost 6 bases, and 12 bases lay in between. CDR3 sequence (DNA): TGTGCCAGCAGTTTGGCGGGGATCGGTAATTCACCCCTCCACTTT. It specifies CASSLAGIGNSPLHF.

This clonotype was counted at least ten times. J is TRBJ2-2 and V is TRBV5-5; TRBD2 might be the D (6 bases). This CDR3 has 17 amino acids. Germline V gene lookup returns CDR1 SGHKS and CDR2 YYEKEE (reference sequence). V was clipped by 1 base and J by 2 bases, with 15 bases between them. The CDR3 DNA follows: TGTGCCAGCAGCTTGTACCCGGCCGGGACTAACACCGGGGAGCTGTTTTTT. Translated, it gives CASSLYPAGTNTGELFF.

This clonotype was detected ten times or more. The chain joins TRBV28 to TRBJ2-7; 7 bases map to TRBD1. The CDR3 runs to 18 residues. The germline CDR1 and CDR2 sequences are MDHEN and SYDVKM. Trimming took 5 bases from V and 3 from J; bases not matched to a gene: 19. Here the CDR3 reads CASSHASAISGGIYEQYF. The CDR3 DNA sequence: TGTGCCAGCAGTCATGCCTCTGCAATTTCAGGGGGAATCTACGAGCAGTACTTC.

This clonotype was seen repeatedly, ten times or more. The gene calls are TRBV27 and TRBJ2-5, with 7 bases identical to TRBD1. The CDR3 is 15 amino acids. Germline values: CDR1 MNHEY, CDR2 SMNVEV (reference sequence). V lost 6 bases and J lost 2; bases outside the gene matches: 9. This CDR3 reads CASRPLSGQQETQYF. CDR3 nucleotide sequence: TGTGCCAGCAGACCACTTTCGGGACAGCAAGAGACCCAGTACTTC.

The chain has TRBV10-3 and TRBJ2-2; D not certain. The CDR3 has 18 amino acids. V was trimmed by 2 bases and J by 3 bases, leaving 19 bases between them. Germline V gene lookup returns CDR1 ENHRY and CDR2 SYGVKD. For the CDR3, the DNA is TGTGCCATCAGTGAGGGCCCAGAACGGGCCGCCGACACCGGGGAGCTGTTTTTT. Its protein is CAISEGPERAADTGELFF.

This clonotype turned up a few times. V usage is TRBV12-3 or TRBV12-4 and J usage is TRBJ2-3; no reliable D call. The CDR3 runs to 13 residues. Trimming left V 1 base short and J 6 bases short, with 8 bases between. Written as DNA, the CDR3 is TGTGCCAGCAGTTTAGACGGAGTGGATACGCAGTATTTT. Amino acids: CASSLDGVDTQYF.

The genes are TRBV5-1 and TRBJ2-7; D remains ambiguous. The CDR3 has 14 amino acids. Trimming pared 4 bases from V and 3 bases from J, leaving 14 bases between. Germline CDR1 reads SGHRS; CDR2 reads YFSETQ. CDR3 sequence reads: CASSPRTEFYEQYF. The DNA for the CDR3 is TGCGCCAGCAGCCCACGGACGGAGTTCTACGAGCAGTACTTC.

This clonotype was seen only a few times. The chain carries TRBV11-2 and TRBJ1-4, with D hard to call. In germline, CDR1 is SGHAT, CDR2 FQNNGV. The CDR3 length is 15 residues. The V end lost 3 bases, the J end lost 3 bases, and 11 bases lay between the germline ends. This CDR3 is CASSFLPSANEKLFF. The CDR3 nucleotides read TGTGCCAGCAGCTTTCTCCCATCCGCTAATGAAAAACTGTTTTTT.

This clonotype was observed at least ten times. The chain uses TRBV12-3 or TRBV12-4 and TRBJ2-5; 11 nucleotides align to TRBD1. This CDR3 region has 16 residues. V trimming: 1 base; J trimming: 0 bases; junction bases outside the gene matches: 1. In DNA form, the CDR3 reads TGTGCCAGCAGTTTAGGGACAGGGGGCCACCAAGAGACCCAGTACTTC. As protein: CASSLGTGGHQETQYF.

The J gene is TRBJ1-5, the V gene TRBV6-1; a weak D match, TRBD1 (6 bases). Germline V gene data show CDR1 as MNHNS and CDR2 as SASEGT. The V gene lost 7 bases and the J gene lost 3 bases, with 13 bases spanning the gap. The CDR3 extends over 14 amino acids. In DNA form, the CDR3 reads TGTGCCAGCATCCTGACAGGCCTCAATCAGCCCCAGCATTTT. Amino acid sequence: CASILTGLNQPQHF.

The chain couples TRBV29-1 to TRBJ2-7; tentatively, D is TRBD1 or TRBD2 (5 bases each). V lost 5 bases and J 6 bases, leaving 11 bases between the germline ends. The CDR3 covers 11 residues. Germline V gene data show CDR1 as SQVTM and CDR2 as ANQGSEA. The CDR3 is CSVQRGSEQYF. The CDR3 DNA is TGCAGCGTTCAGAGGGGCAGCGAGCAGTACTTC.